These T cell receptor beta chains were read from a single sample in a study of T-cell reconstitution after alpha-beta-depleted transplantation in children. TCRdb reprocessed the PCR reads with MiXCR, giving one entry per CDR3 protein. The data contain 700,000 to 950,000 distinct CDR3 sequences, about 15% of them singletons. The sample here was PBMCs, mostly from graft donor cells, taken 360 days after TCRalphabeta/CD19-depleted stem cell transplant. Receptors were obtained from a male patient younger than 18 who had a stem cell transplant for acute lymphoblastic leukemia, so the T cells may come from the graft donor. Both conserved end residues are part of each CDR3. A D gene is named only where the DNA matches it firmly. Size is stated for part of the rows, as once, few or many counts, or as a class when the clone is expanded.

>few|TRBV2|16|-|TRBJ2-3
CASRSLGLAYTDTQYF
TGTGCCAGCAGGAGCCTTGGGCTAGCGTACACAGATACGCAGTATTTT
>-|TRBV7-8|14|TRBD1|TRBJ1-4
CASSRDRRNEKLFF
TGTGCCAGCAGCCGGGACAGGCGGAATGAAAAACTGTTTTTT
>-|TRBV7-9|13|-|TRBJ1-2
CASSFGPTGGYTF
TGTGCCAGCAGCTTTGGACCCACGGGGGGCTACACCTTC
>few|TRBV20-1|17|TRBD2|TRBJ2-1
CSARVVNPLGGSYEQFF
TGCAGTGCTCGAGTGGTAAACCCCCTTGGCGGGAGCTATGAGCAGTTCTTC
>few|TRBV20-1|14|-|TRBJ2-7
CSARDPYAIYEQYF
TGCAGTGCTAGAGATCCCTACGCGATCTACGAGCAGTACTTC
>-|TRBV18|16|TRBD1|TRBJ2-3
CASSPLGQGYTDTQYF
TGTGCCAGCTCACCCCTGGGACAGGGGTACACAGATACGCAGTATTTT
>many|TRBV5-1|14|TRBD1|TRBJ2-1
CASTQNRGPNEQFF
TGCGCCAGCACTCAAAACAGGGGCCCCAATGAGCAGTTCTTC
>-|TRBV5-1|15|-|TRBJ2-7
CASSLIKGGPYEQYF
TGCGCCAGCAGTTTAATAAAGGGGGGCCCCTACGAGCAGTACTTC
>few|TRBV13|18|-|TRBJ2-1
CASSPKTGSTPRGNEQFF
TGTGCCAGCAGTCCCAAAACAGGGAGCACGCCCAGGGGCAATGAGCAGTTCTTC
>few|TRBV7-2|13|-|TRBJ2-7
CASSTMVSYEQYF
TGTGCCAGCAGCACTATGGTATCCTACGAGCAGTACTTC
>few|TRBV11-2|13|-|TRBJ2-7
CASSSYSSYEQYF
TGTGCCAGCAGCTCGTATAGCTCCTACGAGCAGTACTTC
>few|TRBV5-1|15|TRBD2|TRBJ2-7
CASSGQRGGFYEQYF
TGCGCCAGCAGCGGACAGCGGGGGGGATTCTACGAGCAGTACTTC
>many|TRBV5-1|13|-|TRBJ2-7
CASTRGSSYEQYF
TGCGCCAGCACTCGGGGAAGCTCCTACGAGCAGTACTTC
>many|TRBV12-3/TRBV12-4|16|-|TRBJ1-6
CASSLQGGLYNSPLHF
TGTGCCAGCAGTTTGCAGGGCGGGTTATATAATTCACCCCTCCACTTT
>many|TRBV15|15|-|TRBJ1-6
CATSRVRGSNSPLHF
TGTGCCACCAGCAGAGTGCGGGGGTCCAATTCACCCCTCCACTTT
>few|TRBV6-1|16|-|TRBJ2-3
CASSPRAVSGTDTQYF
TGTGCCAGCAGTCCTAGGGCCGTCTCGGGCACAGATACGCAGTATTTT
>many|TRBV6-5|12|-|TRBJ1-4
CASSYTGEKLFF
TGTGCCAGCAGTTATACAGGGGAAAAACTGTTTTTT
>few|TRBV20-1|13|-|TRBJ2-5
CSATPRIQETQYF
TGCAGTGCCACACCCCGTATCCAAGAGACCCAGTACTTC
>few|TRBV18|18|TRBD2|TRBJ2-1
CASSPGGLAVVKYNEQFF
TGTGCCAGCTCACCAGGAGGACTAGCGGTCGTGAAATACAATGAGCAGTTCTTC
>-|TRBV2|16|-|TRBJ2-3
CASSELQLLSTDTQYF
TGTGCCAGCAGTGAACTTCAGTTGCTTAGCACAGATACGCAGTATTTT
>-|TRBV20-1|16|-|TRBJ2-6
CSARDQRGNGANVLTF
TGCAGTGCTAGGGATCAAAGGGGTAATGGGGCCAACGTCCTGACTTTC
>-|TRBV12-3/TRBV12-4|13|-|TRBJ2-7
CASSPGGAREQYF
TGTGCCAGCAGCCCTGGGGGGGCGCGCGAGCAGTACTTC
>few|TRBV3-1|18|-|TRBJ2-5
CASSQVLVAETPRETQYF
TGTGCCAGCAGCCAAGTTTTGGTAGCGGAGACCCCTCGAGAGACCCAGTACTTC
>few|TRBV5-1|16|TRBD2|TRBJ2-1
CASSNGLAGDHNEQFF
TGCGCCAGCAGCAACGGACTAGCGGGAGATCACAATGAGCAGTTCTTC
>-|TRBV9|14|-|TRBJ2-4
CASNQGGSKNIQYF
TGTGCCAGCAACCAAGGGGGGTCCAAAAACATTCAGTACTTC
>-|TRBV11-1|19|TRBD2|TRBJ2-7
CASSPLLAGSPKSSYEQYF
TGTGCCAGCAGCCCCCTGCTAGCGGGATCCCCTAAGAGCTCCTACGAGCAGTACTTC
>few|TRBV29-1|12|TRBD1|TRBJ2-1
CSGDGQGNEQFF
TGCAGCGGAGACGGACAGGGAAATGAGCAGTTCTTC